This entry features one T cell receptor (beta chain) sequence. This clonotype has a handful of counts. Which antigen it targets is not known. The sample holds no much larger clone one base away, and base qualities are not on file. CDR1 and CDR2, per the germline V gene, are MNHEY and SVGEGT. There are 13 amino acids in the CDR3, from cysteine to phenylalanine inclusive. The entry retains the CDR3 DNA only, 39 bases that are in frame from base 1. V loses 6 bases, J loses 7 bases, and the germline ends lie 14 bases apart. In the paper's terms, the time point label means: pre-sensitization, week 0. Read against the paper, the sample's treatment or condition label means: therapeutic diphenylcyclopropenone sensitization with weekly scalp DPC. Blood at each patch-test visit was drawn before the patch test was applied. Patients were eligible if aged 18 to 70, diagnosed with alopecia and judged suitable for DPC therapy, and pregnant patients were excluded. Total RNA was extracted from unfractionated whole blood that had been collected in Tempus Blood RNA tubes.

This sample stems from a study of human T cells and chemical hapten exposure (dated by TCRdb to 2020 to 2023). Some background on the complete study: For sensitization, 2% DPC in acetone was applied to a roughly 2 cm by roughly 2 cm area of upper inner arm skin. Throughout the study period of around 24 weeks, patients also received therapeutic DPC doses to the scalp every week. Patch testing was done on the upper back using Finn chambers containing 0.01% DPC, and results were scored after 6 days according to International Contact Dermatitis Research Group standards. Alopecia areata with under or over 50% scalp involvement, alopecia totalis and alopecia universalis were represented in the patient cohort, which was mostly female. Libraries were pooled for sequencing, and variation in per-sample TCR yields was attributed mainly to small differences in library volumes within the pool. In alopecia patients, the study followed how the peripheral blood TCR repertoire changed in vivo over primary and secondary sensitization to diphenylcyclopropenone (DPC), a hapten. Blood samples were taken from patients before sensitization (week 0) and at 2, 6 and about 24 weeks after DPC sensitization. Twenty-nine alopecia patients gave blood for TCR sequencing at one to four time points (pre-sensitization, 2, 6 and 24 weeks). General conclusions and limits of the study: Expanded TCRs formed significantly more large CDR3 similarity clusters than pre-sensitization or healthy control sets, consistent with antigen-driven responses. Patch test score correlated positively with the number of PT1 expanded TCRs, reaching significance at thresholds 8, 16 and 32 but not at 4. Because all patients had alopecia, a presumed autoimmune disease, the immune response of the patients might differ from that of healthy individuals. No change with DPC sensitization was found in the number of TCRs above 1 in 1000 frequency, and no evidence of global repertoire structure alterations was found. After repeated subsampling, changes were observed in the strength of the expansion versus patch-test correlation and in the threshold at which the correlation became significant.

Libraries were constructed by RACE. The sequencer listed for this sample is NextSeq 500. Library preparation attached unique molecular identifiers to individual cDNA molecules for quantitative, reproducible TCR counting. Each blood RNA sample was used to sequence both TCR alpha and TCR beta chains. On the authors' methods: The median number of TCRs per sample was over 85,000, ranging from roughly 20,000 to 700,000. The Decombinator software suite was used to annotate V, J and CDR3 in the TCR reads. To make PS versus PT1 abundance plots, every sample was subsampled to the same number of TCRs (28,000). Expanded TCRs were defined as absent before sensitization and observed at least eight times at the 2-week time point. TCRdb reworked the public reads: Q25 trimming with fastp, MiXCR clone assembly, productive beta chains retained. CDR3 protein duplicates are merged, each entry listing the most common genes and DNA. TCRdb, not the authors, supplied the V and J calls. This sample gives about 260,000 distinct CDR3 sequences in total; roughly 8.9% of them show up just once. Clones ranked in the top ten supply over 2% of the sample.

Rearrangement joined TRBV6-2 or TRBV6-3 to TRBJ2-3; the D gene is tentatively TRBD1 or TRBD2, each matching 5 bases. This sequence was found in a woman aged 40 to 50 with alopecia areata. Some clones in this sample may be carry-over from other donors' samples. The sequencing used whole blood, collected in connection with sensitization to the hapten diphenylcyclopropenone (DPC). The DNA sequence follows: TGTGCCAGCAGCAGGGACGGCTCTTATACGCAGTATTTT. Translated, this gives CASSRDGSYTQYF.